The 4 T cell receptor beta chains below come from one sample, sequenced in a study of graft-versus-host responses after intestinal transplantation. Sequencing used immunoSEQ multiplex PCR; TCRdb keeps in-frame clones, though not all of them. The sample includes about 47,000 clones, 85% to 95% of them seen just once. The sequenced sample was PBMCs, obtained 786 days after a first intestinal transplant, on the day of a second. These receptors were collected from a human patient who received an intestinal transplant, so some T cells may come from the graft donor.

The rearrangement links TRBV7-9 to TRBJ2-2; 12 bases are shared with TRBD1. Germline CDR1 reads SEHNR; CDR2 reads FQNEAQ (reference sequence). The CDR3 is 17 amino acids. The junction had 10 bases not matched to a gene; V was cut back by 4 bases and J by 7 bases. The CDR3 sequence: CASSSRPGQGAIGELFF. The CDR3 DNA follows: TGTGCCAGCAGCTCCCGTCCGGGACAGGGGGCAATCGGGGAGCTGTTTTTT. Drawing the rest from reference TRBV7-9 and TRBJ2-2, the complete variable domain is DTGVSQNPRHKITKRGQNVTFRCDPISEHNRLYWYRQTLGQGPEFLTYFQNEAQLEKSRLLSDRFSAERPKGSFSTLEIQRTEQGDSAMYLCASSSRPGQGAIGELFFGEGSRLTVL.

This sequence joins TRBV9 and TRBJ2-1, with 15 bases identical to TRBD2. The V and J ends lost 0 bases and 0 bases, in that order; junction bases with no gene match: 7. Germline V gene sequence: CDR1 SGDLS, CDR2 YYNGEE. The length of the CDR3 is 20 residues. The CDR3, as DNA: TGTGCCAGCAGCGTAGGCTTGGGGACTAGCGGGAGGAGCTCCTACAATGAGCAGTTCTTC. Amino acid sequence: CASSVGLGTSGRSSYNEQFF.

The chain is built from TRBV6-6 and TRBJ1-2; tentative D call: TRBD1 (5 bases). V was trimmed by 0 bases and J by 2 bases, leaving 10 bases between them. This CDR3 contains 15 residues. Germline CDR1 and CDR2: MNHNY and SVGAGI (reference sequence). The CDR3 DNA reads as TGTGCCAGCAGTTACTCGGGCAGGGACAACTATGGCTACACCTTC. Protein product: CASSYSGRDNYGYTF.

The V gene is TRBV4-2, the J gene TRBJ2-1; 10 nucleotides match TRBD2. V lost 0 bases to trimming and J lost 5 bases; unmatched junction nucleotides: 10. Looked up from germline, CDR1 is LGHNA and CDR2 is YNFKEQ. This CDR3 is built from 18 residues. This CDR3 reads CASSQDRTSGRADNEQFF. CDR3 coding DNA: TGTGCCAGCAGCCAAGATCGAACAAGCGGGAGGGCCGACAATGAGCAGTTCTTC.